The entry that follows covers one TCR beta chain sequence. The source of the sample is a study of blood T cell repertoires in COVID-19. About the research overall: Samples came from the United States, Italy and Spain, spanning acute and convalescent COVID-19. In each case, the material was cDNA or gDNA derived from T cells, B-cell-depleted T cells, or PBMCs.

Under the authors' procedure: Using reference gene primer amplification, nucleated cell counts were estimated. The assay was immunoSEQ multiplex PCR, and TCRdb's table has in-frame clones only and misses some. D and trimming come from the DNA, and the V and J calls and clone size come from that table. The data contain under 90,000 clones, roughly nine tenths of them singletons. Sequencing was done on a sample of peripheral blood. The receptor was derived from a man aged 40-50 years with COVID-19, enrolled during active disease.

The CDR3 protein is CATSDGHRGSSTDTQYF. The CDR3 nucleotides are TGTGCCACCAGTGATGGTCACAGGGGAAGTAGCACAGATACGCAGTATTTT. The chain combines TRBV24-1 with TRBJ2-3, with 7 bases matching TRBD1. V lost 3 bases, J lost 0 bases, and 8 bases stayed unmatched. The CDR3 is 17 amino acids. CDR1 is KGHDR, CDR2 SFDVKD, per germline.